The source of this T cell receptor beta chain is a study of cytomegalovirus exposure and HLA in healthy donors. For the study at large: Across more than 350 genotyped donors, approximately 81% landed in the Caucasian-associated ancestry cluster.

With V trimmed by 5 bases and J by 7 bases, 5 bases remained unmatched. Germline V gives CDR1 MNHEY, CDR2 SMNVEV (reference sequence). This CDR3 region has 14 residues. The PCR used 60 Vbeta and 13 Jbeta primers. Profiled with immunoSEQ multiplex PCR; TCRdb holds only in-frame clones, not every one. The top ten clones hold around 2% of a sample with approximately 140,000 clones, around 80% of them seen once. Each donor was healthy, and each was a bone marrow donor. Unrecorded immune exposures were likely, despite nominal health at sampling. The sample consisted of PBMCs. The origin of this receptor is a woman in her 40s in good health and CMV-seronegative. The chain has TRBV27 and TRBJ1-6; the match to TRBD1 covers 7 bases. The CDR3 DNA reads TGTGCCAGCAGTCTAACAGGGGCCAATTCACCCCTCCACTTT. Its translation: CASSLTGANSPLHF.